The rows below give T cell receptor beta chains drawn from one sample of a study of blood T cell repertoires in COVID-19. TCRdb's table, derived via immunoSEQ multiplex PCR, lists solely in-frame clones and lacks some. Of over 200,000 clones in the sample, more than 70% were seen once. The sample consisted of peripheral blood. Every receptor here comes from a man at least 80 years old with acute or convalescent COVID-19. Each CDR3 is given without its conserved first and last residue. Fields, in order: J gene, V gene, CDR3 protein.

J gene: TRBJ1-5
V gene: TRBV19
CDR3 protein: ASSIEGGEPQH

J gene: TRBJ1-2
V gene: TRBV24-1
CDR3 protein: ATSVPGSNGYT

J gene: TRBJ1-3
V gene: TRBV3-1/TRBV3-2
CDR3 protein: ASSSQGNTIY

J gene: TRBJ2-7
V gene: TRBV6-1
CDR3 protein: ASSEWSAMAFEQY

J gene: TRBJ1-2
V gene: TRBV30
CDR3 protein: ASRAWGQGNYGYT

J gene: TRBJ1-1
V gene: TRBV3-1/TRBV3-2
CDR3 protein: ASSPGQTNTEAF

J gene: TRBJ1-3
V gene: TRBV27
CDR3 protein: ASSITGNSGNTIY

J gene: TRBJ2-1
V gene: TRBV11-3
CDR3 protein: ASSASGGIREQF

J gene: TRBJ1-5
V gene: TRBV5-6
CDR3 protein: ASSTWTGAINQPQH

J gene: TRBJ2-7
V gene: TRBV10-3
CDR3 protein: AISDRAYEQY

J gene: TRBJ2-6
V gene: TRBV11-2
CDR3 protein: ASSSTDSGANVLT

J gene: TRBJ2-3
V gene: TRBV5-1
CDR3 protein: ASSPGTVTDTQY

J gene: TRBJ2-2
V gene: TRBV6-5
CDR3 protein: ASTVGRLNTGELF

J gene: TRBJ2-7
V gene: TRBV19
CDR3 protein: ASSTPGGETYEQY

J gene: TRBJ1-4
V gene: TRBV6-1
CDR3 protein: ASSEAGQGSGEKLF

J gene: TRBJ2-3
V gene: TRBV5-1
CDR3 protein: ASSLVGLAGAGDTQY

J gene: TRBJ2-2
V gene: TRBV20-1
CDR3 protein: SASRLSSGANTGELF

J gene: TRBJ2-1
V gene: TRBV6-2/TRBV6-3
CDR3 protein: ASSYWASGANNEQF

J gene: TRBJ2-7
V gene: TRBV30
CDR3 protein: AWRVAGVPEQY

J gene: TRBJ2-2
V gene: TRBV6-4
CDR3 protein: ASSVEHIPTGELF

J gene: TRBJ2-7
V gene: TRBV28
CDR3 protein: ASRDRERNYEQY

J gene: TRBJ1-6
V gene: TRBV5-4
CDR3 protein: ASSKGQGRTQNNSPLH

J gene: TRBJ2-5
V gene: TRBV3-1/TRBV3-2
CDR3 protein: ASSRTSGVQETQY

J gene: TRBJ1-2
V gene: TRBV20-1
CDR3 protein: SAGQLGGYT

J gene: TRBJ1-3
V gene: TRBV5-1
CDR3 protein: ASSSGTAKNTIY

J gene: TRBJ1-3
V gene: TRBV19
CDR3 protein: ASSPDRNGNTIY

J gene: TRBJ2-5
V gene: TRBV5-1
CDR3 protein: ASSWGGLAEETQY

J gene: TRBJ2-3
V gene: TRBV20-1
CDR3 protein: SADGGTQY

J gene: TRBJ2-3
V gene: TRBV2
CDR3 protein: AKGGSGRQDTQY

J gene: TRBJ1-5
V gene: TRBV27
CDR3 protein: ATSSRQVFSSGNQPQH

J gene: TRBJ2-1
V gene: TRBV7-3
CDR3 protein: ASSLNEGDEQF

J gene: TRBJ1-6
V gene: TRBV3-1/TRBV3-2
CDR3 protein: ASSSTGGIQPLH

J gene: TRBJ2-5
V gene: TRBV29-1
CDR3 protein: SVDPNRGQETQY

J gene: TRBJ2-2
V gene: TRBV7-2
CDR3 protein: ASSRPTGEGTGELF

J gene: TRBJ1-6
V gene: TRBV7-8
CDR3 protein: ASSLVGDLNSPLH

J gene: TRBJ2-2
V gene: TRBV3-1/TRBV3-2
CDR3 protein: ASRDYSTGELF

J gene: TRBJ2-6
V gene: TRBV10-2
CDR3 protein: ASSESSLVGGANVLT

J gene: TRBJ2-3
V gene: TRBV10-3
CDR3 protein: AIGGADTQY

J gene: TRBJ2-7
V gene: TRBV4-1
CDR3 protein: ASSQGQGTSSYEQY

J gene: TRBJ2-5
V gene: TRBV5-8
CDR3 protein: ASSQLRETQY

J gene: TRBJ1-2
V gene: TRBV7-8
CDR3 protein: ASSLSRGLEGYT

J gene: TRBJ2-7
V gene: TRBV28
CDR3 protein: ASSLQNGVTDYEQY

J gene: TRBJ1-4
V gene: TRBV3-1/TRBV3-2
CDR3 protein: ASRKGTAFNEKLF

J gene: TRBJ2-1
V gene: TRBV3-1/TRBV3-2
CDR3 protein: ASSSPVKRGSSYNEQF

J gene: TRBJ1-6
V gene: TRBV5-8
CDR3 protein: ASSLYRGYNSPLH

J gene: TRBJ2-7
V gene: TRBV15
CDR3 protein: ATRRASQY

J gene: TRBJ2-2
V gene: TRBV28
CDR3 protein: ASKSHSGKNTGELF

J gene: TRBJ2-5
V gene: TRBV3-1/TRBV3-2
CDR3 protein: ASSPDSGGAGETQY

J gene: TRBJ2-1
V gene: TRBV19
CDR3 protein: ASSPKSLGDNEQF

J gene: TRBJ2-7
V gene: TRBV30
CDR3 protein: AWSEGSVSSYEQY

J gene: TRBJ2-3
V gene: TRBV5-4
CDR3 protein: ASSLADAGVSTDTQY

J gene: TRBJ2-5
V gene: TRBV28
CDR3 protein: ASSSTPQETQY

J gene: TRBJ1-2
V gene: TRBV27
CDR3 protein: ASSSYTGQGGGGYT

J gene: TRBJ1-4
V gene: TRBV10-3
CDR3 protein: AISDSGGPNEKLF